The clone carrying this TCR beta chain was found a few times. Its antigen is not known. TCRdb analysed the reads with MiXCR anew, one entry per CDR3 protein. The sample has under 120,000 distinct CDR3 sequences; roughly 41% are singletons. V lost 6 bases to trimming and J lost 0 bases, with 16 bases between them. Germline CDR1 DFQATT, CDR2 SNEGSKA (reference sequence). This CDR3 is built from 15 residues. The data were taken from a study of T cell repertoires in cytomegalovirus infection. On the study more broadly: Recently identified HLA-C-restricted CMV epitopes and well-studied HLA-B-restricted CMV epitopes were used by the study. The public TCR beta signatures pointed to both CMV infection and matching HLA type.

Study-wide results and caveats: The ex vivo response showed dominance by HLA-C-restricted CMV-specific TCR beta clonotypes. Summed frequency of public TCR beta families distinguished CMV carriers with the relevant HLA.

The V and J genes are TRBV20-1 and TRBJ2-3; D is tentatively TRBD1 or TRBD2 (5 bases each). Sequencing was performed on CD8+ T cells from cultured PBMCs, taken from culture after CMV antigen stimulation. The clonotype originates from a human donor in good health (CMV status not recorded). Some clones in this sample may be carry-over from other donors' samples. CDR3 in amino acids: CSARVDSPSTDTQYF. For the CDR3, the DNA is TGCAGTGCCAGGGTGGACTCCCCCAGCACAGATACGCAGTATTTT.